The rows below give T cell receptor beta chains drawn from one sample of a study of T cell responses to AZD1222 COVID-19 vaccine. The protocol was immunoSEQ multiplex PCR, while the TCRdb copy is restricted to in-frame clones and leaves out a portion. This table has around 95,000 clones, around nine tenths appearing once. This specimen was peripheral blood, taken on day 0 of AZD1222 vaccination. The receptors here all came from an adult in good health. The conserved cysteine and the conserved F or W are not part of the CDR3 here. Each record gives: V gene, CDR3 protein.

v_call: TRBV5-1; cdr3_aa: ASSLAGGRMETQY
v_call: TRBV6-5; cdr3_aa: ASRPGPGELF
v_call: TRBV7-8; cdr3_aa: ASSLGEGEKLF
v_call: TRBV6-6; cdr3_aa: ASRDTGTGRNEQY
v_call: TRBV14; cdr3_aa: ASSQEWGDGYT
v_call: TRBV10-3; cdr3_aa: AISEVRGYNEQF
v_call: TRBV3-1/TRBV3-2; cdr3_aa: ASSQVVSGTGGAKLF
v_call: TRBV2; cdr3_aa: ASSAGEGTEAF
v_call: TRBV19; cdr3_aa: ASSWGQVPYEQY
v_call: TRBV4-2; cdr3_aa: ASSQGVRGHNSPLH
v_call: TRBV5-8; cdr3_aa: ASSLGSNEKLF
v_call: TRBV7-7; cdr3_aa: ASSSSGSTTDTQY
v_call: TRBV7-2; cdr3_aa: ASSLEDSEKLF
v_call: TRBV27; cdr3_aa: ASRSARNEQF
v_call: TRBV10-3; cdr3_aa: AIKLTRGGNTGELF
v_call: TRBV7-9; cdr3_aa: ASSPQGNTEAF
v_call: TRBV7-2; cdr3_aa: ASSSQGGTGYT
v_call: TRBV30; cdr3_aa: AWTRTYTEAF
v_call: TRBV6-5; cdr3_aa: ASSYSGGSESYGYT
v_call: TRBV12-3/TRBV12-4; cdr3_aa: ASSSTGGDGYT
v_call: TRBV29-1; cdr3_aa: SAGTAYEQY
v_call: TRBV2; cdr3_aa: ASSELAYREQF
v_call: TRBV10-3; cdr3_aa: AISESGRDQPQH
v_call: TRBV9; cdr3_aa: ASSVGGAGETQY
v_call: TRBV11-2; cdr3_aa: ASSLVWVRETQY
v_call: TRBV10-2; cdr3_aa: ASSLDRVNQPQH
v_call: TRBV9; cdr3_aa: ASSVEGLLETQY
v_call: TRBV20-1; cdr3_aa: SASKASGRVDTQY